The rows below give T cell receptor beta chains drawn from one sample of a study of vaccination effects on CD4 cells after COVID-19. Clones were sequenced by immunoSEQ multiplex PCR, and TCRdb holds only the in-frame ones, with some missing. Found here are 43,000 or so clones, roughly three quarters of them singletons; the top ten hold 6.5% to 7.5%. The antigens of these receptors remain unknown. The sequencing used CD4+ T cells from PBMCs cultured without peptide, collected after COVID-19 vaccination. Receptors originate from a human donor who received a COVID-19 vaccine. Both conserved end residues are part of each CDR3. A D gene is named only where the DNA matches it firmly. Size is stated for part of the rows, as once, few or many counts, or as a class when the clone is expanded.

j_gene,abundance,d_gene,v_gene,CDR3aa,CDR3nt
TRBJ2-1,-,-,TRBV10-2,CASSDGGRGNEQFF,TGCGCCAGCAGTGATGGGGGCAGGGGTAATGAGCAGTTCTTC
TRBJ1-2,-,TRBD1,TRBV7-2,CASSPGTDNYGYTF,TGTGCCAGCAGCCCAGGGACAGACAACTATGGCTACACCTTC
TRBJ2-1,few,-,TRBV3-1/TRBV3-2,CASSQEANRNEQFF,TGTGCCAGCAGCCAAGAAGCAAATCGAAATGAGCAGTTCTTC
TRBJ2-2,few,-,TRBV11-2,CASSLDWQGTGELFF,TGTGCCAGCAGCTTAGATTGGCAGGGGACCGGGGAGCTGTTTTTT
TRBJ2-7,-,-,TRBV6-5,CASSRDRREQYF,TGTGCCAGCAGTAGAGACAGGCGCGAGCAGTACTTC
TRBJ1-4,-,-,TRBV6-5,CASNLDITTNEKLFF,TGTGCCAGCAACTTAGACATAACAACTAATGAAAAACTGTTTTTT
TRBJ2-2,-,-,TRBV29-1,CSVRARETNTGELFF,TGCAGCGTAAGAGCCCGGGAGACAAACACCGGGGAGCTGTTTTTT
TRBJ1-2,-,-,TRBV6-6,CASSPRGTYGYTF,TGTGCCAGCAGTCCCCGCGGAACGTATGGCTACACCTTC
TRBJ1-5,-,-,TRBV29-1,CSVEEGGGQPQHF,TGCAGCGTTGAAGAGGGGGGGGGTCAGCCCCAGCATTTT
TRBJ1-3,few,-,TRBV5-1,CASSLQSDSGNTIYF,TGCGCCAGCAGCTTGCAATCGGACTCTGGAAACACCATATATTTT
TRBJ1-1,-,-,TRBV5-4,CASSLRRGLNTEAFF,TGTGCCAGCAGCTTGAGGAGAGGATTGAACACTGAAGCTTTCTTT
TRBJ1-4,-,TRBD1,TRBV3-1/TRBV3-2,CASSQRTGKNEKLFF,TGTGCCAGCAGCCAGAGGACAGGGAAAAATGAAAAACTGTTTTTT
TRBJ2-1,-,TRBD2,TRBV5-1,CASSSRTSGPNEQFF,TGCGCCAGCAGCTCCAGGACTAGCGGGCCCAATGAGCAGTTCTTC
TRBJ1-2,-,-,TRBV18,CASSPGSDYGYTF,TGTGCCAGCTCACCAGGGAGTGACTATGGCTACACCTTC
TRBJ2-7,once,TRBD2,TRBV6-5,CASIRLAGVDEQYF,TGTGCCAGCATCAGACTAGCGGGAGTTGACGAGCAGTACTTC
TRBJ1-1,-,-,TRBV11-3,CASSLVRDTEAFF,TGTGCCAGCAGCTTAGTGCGGGACACTGAAGCTTTCTTT
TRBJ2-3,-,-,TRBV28,CASRRAGADTQYF,TGTGCCAGCAGAAGAGCTGGAGCAGATACGCAGTATTTT
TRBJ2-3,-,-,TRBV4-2,CASSQEAVSTDTQYF,TGTGCCAGCAGCCAAGAAGCAGTTAGCACAGATACGCAGTATTTT
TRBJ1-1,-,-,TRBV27,CASSDLWNTEAFF,TGTGCCAGCAGTGATCTATGGAACACTGAAGCTTTCTTT
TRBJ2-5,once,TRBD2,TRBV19,CASSIFSGNQETQYF,TGTGCCAGTAGTATTTTTAGCGGGAATCAAGAGACCCAGTACTTC
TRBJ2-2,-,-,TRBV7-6,CASSLVRVPNTGELFF,TGTGCCAGCAGCTTAGTCAGGGTCCCTAACACCGGGGAGCTGTTTTTT
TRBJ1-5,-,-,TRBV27,CASSLGQGNQPQHF,TGTGCCAGCAGTTTAGGGCAGGGGAATCAGCCCCAGCATTTT
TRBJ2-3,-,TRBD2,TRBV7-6,CASSLGGGLPTDTQYF,TGTGCCAGCAGCTTAGGTGGGGGACTACCCACGGATACGCAGTATTTT
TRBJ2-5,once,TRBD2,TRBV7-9,CASSPLAGGWETQYF,TGTGCCAGCAGCCCACTAGCGGGAGGTTGGGAGACCCAGTACTTC
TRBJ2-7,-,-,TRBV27,CAAGFGPSYEQYF,TGTGCCGCCGGGTTTGGGCCCTCCTACGAGCAGTACTTC
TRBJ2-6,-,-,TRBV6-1,CASSEQNSGANVLTF,TGTGCCAGCAGTGAACAGAACTCTGGGGCCAACGTCCTGACTTTC
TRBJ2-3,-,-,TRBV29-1,CSVEDVGTGTDTQYF,TGCAGCGTGGAAGACGTGGGGACCGGCACAGATACGCAGTATTTT
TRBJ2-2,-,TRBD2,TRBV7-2,CASSYEPGGRGGELFF,TGTGCCAGCAGCTACGAACCGGGGGGGCGTGGCGGGGAGCTGTTTTTT
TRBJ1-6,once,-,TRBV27,CASSLSPNNNSPLHF,TGTGCCAGCAGTTTATCGCCGAATAATAATTCACCCCTCCACTTT
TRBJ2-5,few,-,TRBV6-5,CASSYSAKTQETQYF,TGTGCCAGCAGTTACTCCGCTAAGACCCAAGAGACCCAGTACTTC
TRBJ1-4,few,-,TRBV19,CASTRSARINEKLFF,TGTGCCAGTACCAGGTCTGCCCGGATCAATGAAAAACTGTTTTTT
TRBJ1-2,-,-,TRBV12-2,CASRPNRTGDNYGYTF,TGTGCAAGTCGCCCTAATAGGACAGGGGATAACTATGGCTACACCTTC
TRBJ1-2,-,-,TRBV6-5,CASSQTARGYTF,TGTGCCAGCAGCCAGACCGCTAGGGGCTACACCTTC
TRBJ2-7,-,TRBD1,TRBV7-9,CASSLSGGYEQYF,TGTGCCAGCAGCTTATCAGGGGGTTACGAGCAGTACTTC
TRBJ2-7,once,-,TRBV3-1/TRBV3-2,CASSPHGGAGTRGYEQYF,TGTGCCAGCAGCCCCCATGGTGGAGCCGGGACAAGGGGCTACGAGCAGTACTTC
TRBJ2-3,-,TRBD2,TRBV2,CASSERAGGIADTQYF,TGTGCCAGCAGTGAGAGGGCGGGGGGAATCGCAGATACGCAGTATTTT
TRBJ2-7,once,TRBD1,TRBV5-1,CASSSPDRVGEQYF,TGCGCCAGCAGCTCACCAGACAGGGTTGGCGAGCAGTACTTC
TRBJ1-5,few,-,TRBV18,CASSPLQPPQNQPQHF,TGTGCCAGCTCACCACTTCAGCCCCCTCAAAATCAGCCCCAGCATTTT
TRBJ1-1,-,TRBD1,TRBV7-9,CASSLGGGGRGPTEAFF,TGTGCCAGCAGCTTAGGCGGGGGCGGCAGGGGGCCCACTGAAGCTTTCTTT
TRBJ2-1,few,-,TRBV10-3,CAIQGLEYNEQFF,TGTGCCATCCAGGGGCTGGAGTACAATGAGCAGTTCTTC
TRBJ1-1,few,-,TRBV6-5,CASSYSVNTEAFF,TGTGCCAGCAGTTACTCCGTAAACACTGAAGCTTTCTTT
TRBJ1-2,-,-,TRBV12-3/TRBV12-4,CASSLAGPYGYTF,TGTGCCAGCAGTTTAGCGGGGCCATATGGCTACACCTTC
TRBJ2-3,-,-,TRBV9,CASSAYTDTQYF,TGTGCCAGCAGCGCCTACACAGATACGCAGTATTTT
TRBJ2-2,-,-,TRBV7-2,CASSSSEGAGELFF,TGTGCCAGCAGCTCCTCTGAGGGGGCCGGGGAGCTGTTTTTT
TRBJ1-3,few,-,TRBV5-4,CASSLQGINTIYF,TGTGCCAGCAGCTTGCAGGGAATAAACACCATATATTTT
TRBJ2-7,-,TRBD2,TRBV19,CASSQGLAGAYEQYF,TGTGCCAGTAGCCAGGGACTAGCGGGAGCTTACGAGCAGTACTTC
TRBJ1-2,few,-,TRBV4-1,CASSQESFGRGVYGYTF,TGCGCCAGCAGCCAAGAATCCTTTGGCAGGGGAGTGTATGGCTACACCTTC
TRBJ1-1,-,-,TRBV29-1,CSVDGNLGVTEAFF,TGCAGCGTTGACGGAAATTTGGGTGTGACTGAAGCTTTCTTT
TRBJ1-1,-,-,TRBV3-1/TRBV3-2,CASSQESFPARVTEAFF,TGTGCCAGCAGCCAAGAGTCATTCCCAGCGAGGGTCACTGAAGCTTTCTTT
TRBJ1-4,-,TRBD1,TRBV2,CATRGQGREKLFF,TGTGCCACCCGGGGACAGGGTCGAGAAAAACTGTTTTTT
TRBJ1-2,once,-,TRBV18,CASSPPFRGPANYGYTF,TGTGCCAGCTCACCACCGTTTCGAGGGCCAGCAAACTATGGCTACACCTTC
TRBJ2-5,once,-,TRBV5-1,CASSPGQSQETQYF,TGCGCCAGCAGCCCTGGACAGAGCCAAGAGACCCAGTACTTC
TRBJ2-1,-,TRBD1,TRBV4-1,CASSLGQAAAEQFF,TGCGCCAGCAGCCTCGGACAGGCGGCAGCGGAGCAGTTCTTC